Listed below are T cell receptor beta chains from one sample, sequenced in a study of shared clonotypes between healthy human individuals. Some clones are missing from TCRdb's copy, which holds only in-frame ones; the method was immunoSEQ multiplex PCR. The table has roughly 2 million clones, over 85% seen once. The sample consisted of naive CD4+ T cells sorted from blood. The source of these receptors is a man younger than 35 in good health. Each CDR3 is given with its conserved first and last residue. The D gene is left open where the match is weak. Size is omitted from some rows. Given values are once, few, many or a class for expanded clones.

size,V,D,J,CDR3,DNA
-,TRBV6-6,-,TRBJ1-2,CASSYGGQPYGYTF,TGTGCCAGCAGTTACGGCGGACAGCCGTATGGCTACACCTTC
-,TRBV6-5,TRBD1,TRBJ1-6,CASSFRQTGNNSPLHF,TGTGCCAGCAGTTTCCGCCAGACAGGGAATAATTCACCCCTCCACTTT
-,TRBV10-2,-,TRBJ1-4,CASSDSPNEKLFF,TGCGCCAGCAGTGACTCCCCGAATGAAAAACTGTTTTTT
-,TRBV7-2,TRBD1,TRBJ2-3,CASSYRTGPDTQYF,TGTGCCAGCAGCTACCGGACAGGACCAGATACGCAGTATTTT
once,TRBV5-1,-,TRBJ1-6,CASSLAEGWNSPLHF,TGCGCCAGCAGCTTGGCTGAGGGTTGGAATTCACCCCTCCACTTT
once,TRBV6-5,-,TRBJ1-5,CASSPAGVLNQPQHF,TGTGCCAGCAGTCCCGCGGGGGTACTAAATCAGCCCCAGCATTTT
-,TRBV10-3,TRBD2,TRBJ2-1,CAISGAGTSYNEQFF,TGTGCCATCAGCGGAGCCGGGACTAGCTACAATGAGCAGTTCTTC
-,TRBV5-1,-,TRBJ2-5,CASSLPTGPLIGETQYF,TGCGCCAGCAGCTTACCGACAGGCCCGCTGATCGGAGAGACCCAGTACTTC
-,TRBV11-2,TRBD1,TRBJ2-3,CASSRTGGKGATDTQYF,TGTGCCAGCAGCAGGACAGGGGGTAAGGGGGCCACAGATACGCAGTATTTT
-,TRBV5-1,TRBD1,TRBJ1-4,CASSLTGQGRKLGNEKLFF,TGCGCCAGCAGCTTGACGGGACAGGGAAGAAAGCTGGGTAATGAAAAACTGTTTTTT
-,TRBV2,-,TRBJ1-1,CASRQEMNTEAFF,TGTGCCAGCAGACAGGAGATGAACACTGAAGCTTTCTTT
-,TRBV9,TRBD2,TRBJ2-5,CASSVGRLAGGQETQYF,TGTGCCAGCAGCGTAGGTCGGCTAGCGGGAGGACAAGAGACCCAGTACTTC
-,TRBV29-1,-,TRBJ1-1,CSVCLRLGNTEAFF,TGCAGCGTCTGCCTGAGACTGGGAAACACTGAAGCTTTCTTT
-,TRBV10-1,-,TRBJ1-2,CASSAQANYGYTF,TGCGCCAGCAGTGCCCAGGCTAACTATGGCTACACCTTC
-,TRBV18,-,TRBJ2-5,CASSRDHQETQYF,TGTGCCAGCTCCCGGGACCACCAAGAGACCCAGTACTTC
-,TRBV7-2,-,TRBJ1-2,CASSAHRVGDYGYTF,TGTGCCAGCAGCGCCCACAGGGTGGGCGACTATGGCTACACCTTC
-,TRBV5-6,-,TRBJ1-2,CASSLAEGNYGYTF,TGTGCCAGCAGCTTGGCTGAGGGGAACTATGGCTACACCTTC
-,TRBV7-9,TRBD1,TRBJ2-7,CASSSGQVVFYEQYF,TGTGCCAGCAGCTCTGGACAGGTGGTCTTCTACGAGCAGTACTTC
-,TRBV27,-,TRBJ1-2,CASGGGTHWGGYTF,TGTGCCAGCGGTGGGGGGACCCACTGGGGAGGCTACACCTTC
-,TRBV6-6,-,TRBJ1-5,CASSGAISNQPQHF,TGTGCCAGCAGTGGGGCAATCAGCAATCAGCCCCAGCATTTT
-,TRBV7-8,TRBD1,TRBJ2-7,CASSPGQGMYEQYF,TGTGCCAGCAGCCCGGGACAGGGGATGTACGAGCAGTACTTC
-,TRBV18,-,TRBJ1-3,CASSQDPVPGNTIYF,TGTGCCAGCTCACAAGATCCAGTTCCCGGGAACACCATATATTTT
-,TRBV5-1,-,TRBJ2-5,CASSLGVQTQYF,TGCGCCAGCAGCTTGGGGGTGCAGACCCAGTACTTC
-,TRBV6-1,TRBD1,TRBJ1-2,CASSEGTGSSTRYGYTF,TGTGCCAGCAGTGAGGGGACAGGGTCTTCGACGCGCTATGGCTACACCTTC
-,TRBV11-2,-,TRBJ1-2,CASSPISALAVYGYTF,TGTGCCAGCAGCCCCATAAGCGCCCTGGCTGTCTATGGCTACACCTTC
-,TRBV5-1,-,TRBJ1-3,CASSQGQSSGNTIYF,TGCGCCAGCAGCCAAGGGCAGTCCTCTGGAAACACCATATATTTT
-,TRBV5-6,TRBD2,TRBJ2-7,CASSPTSGSPYEQYF,TGTGCCAGCAGTCCAACTAGCGGGAGCCCCTACGAGCAGTACTTC
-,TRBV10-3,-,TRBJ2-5,CAISEAQETQYF,TGTGCCATCAGTGAGGCCCAAGAGACCCAGTACTTC
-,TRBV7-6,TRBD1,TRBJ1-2,CASSTQGFYGYTF,TGTGCCAGCAGCACACAGGGGTTCTATGGCTACACCTTC
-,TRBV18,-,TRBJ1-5,CASSDSYSNQPQHF,TGTGCCAGCTCTGACAGTTATAGCAATCAGCCCCAGCATTTT
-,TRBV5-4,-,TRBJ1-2,CASSLGDLVYGYTF,TGTGCCAGCAGCTTGGGGGATCTCGTGTATGGCTACACCTTC
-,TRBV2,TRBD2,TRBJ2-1,CASRLSGPYNEQFF,TGTGCCAGCAGGCTTAGCGGGCCGTACAATGAGCAGTTCTTC
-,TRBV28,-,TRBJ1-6,CASSLILSRDSPLHF,TGTGCCAGCAGTTTAATACTATCCCGAGATTCACCCCTCCACTTT
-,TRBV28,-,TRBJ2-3,CASTKDRLHTQYF,TGTGCCAGCACTAAAGACCGACTACATACGCAGTATTTT
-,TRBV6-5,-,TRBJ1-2,CASSIIGGYGYTF,TGTGCCAGCAGTATTATCGGAGGGTACGGCTACACCTTC
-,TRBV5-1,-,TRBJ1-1,CASSLSSGTYTEAFF,TGCGCCAGCAGCTTGTCGAGCGGGACCTACACTGAAGCTTTCTTT
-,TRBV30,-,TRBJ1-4,CAWSVQFYGNEKLFF,TGTGCCTGGAGTGTACAATTTTACGGGAATGAAAAACTGTTTTTT
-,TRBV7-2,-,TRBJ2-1,CASSSTQAPNEQFF,TGTGCCAGCAGCTCCACCCAAGCCCCCAATGAGCAGTTCTTC
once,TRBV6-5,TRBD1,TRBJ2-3,CASSYSGQGKDTQYF,TGTGCCAGCAGTTACTCCGGACAGGGAAAAGATACGCAGTATTTT
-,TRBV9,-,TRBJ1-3,CASSAPGDSGNTIYF,TGTGCCAGCAGCGCCCCGGGAGACTCTGGAAACACCATATATTTT
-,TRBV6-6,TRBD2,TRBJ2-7,CASSYPVAGGHEQYF,TGTGCCAGCAGTTACCCAGTAGCGGGAGGGCACGAGCAGTACTTC
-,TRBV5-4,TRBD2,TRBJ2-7,CASSHSGTIYEQYF,TGTGCCAGCAGCCATTCCGGGACTATTTACGAGCAGTACTTC
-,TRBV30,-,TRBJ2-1,CAWSTGFHEQFF,TGTGCCTGGAGCACAGGGTTTCATGAGCAGTTCTTC
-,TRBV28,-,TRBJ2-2,CASSFLQTGELFF,TGTGCCAGCAGTTTTCTCCAGACCGGGGAGCTGTTTTTT
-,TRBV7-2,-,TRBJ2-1,CASSLGGSLNEQFF,TGTGCCAGCAGCTTAGGAGGTAGTTTGAATGAGCAGTTCTTC
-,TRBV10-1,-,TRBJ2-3,CASSERPPGGASDTQYF,TGCGCCAGCAGTGAGAGGCCCCCGGGCGGGGCATCGGATACGCAGTATTTT
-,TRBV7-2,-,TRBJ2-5,CASSFTAQETQYF,TGTGCCAGCAGCTTTACCGCACAAGAGACCCAGTACTTC
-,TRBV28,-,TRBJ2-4,CASSFGVIAKNIQYF,TGTGCCAGCAGTTTCGGTGTAATAGCCAAAAACATTCAGTACTTC
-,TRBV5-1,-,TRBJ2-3,CASSRDIERDTQYF,TGCGCCAGCAGCCGGGACATCGAGCGGGATACGCAGTATTTT
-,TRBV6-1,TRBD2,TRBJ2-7,CASSSGGLYEQYF,TGTGCCAGCAGTAGCGGGGGCCTCTACGAGCAGTACTTC
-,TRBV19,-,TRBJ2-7,CASSVGSSYEQYF,TGTGCCAGTAGTGTTGGCAGCTCCTACGAGCAGTACTTC
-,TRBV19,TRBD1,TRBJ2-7,CASSIFAGGRQGIYEQYF,TGTGCCAGTAGTATATTTGCCGGTGGGCGACAGGGGATCTACGAGCAGTACTTC